This TCR beta chain stems from a study of cytomegalovirus exposure and HLA in healthy donors. With 60 Vbeta and 13 Jbeta primers, the PCR was carried out. The method was immunoSEQ multiplex PCR; TCRdb's version includes in-frame clones alone and lacks a portion of them. The sample consists of about 160,000 clones, 65% to 85% of them appearing once. The CDR3 consists of 13 residues. The germline CDR1 and CDR2 sequences are GTSNPN and SVGIG (reference sequence). The V segment lost 5 bases and the J segment 5 bases; nucleotides outside the gene matches: 8. Study-wide results and caveats: TCR sequences were mostly rare, though some public TCRs occurred in many donors.

A word on this clone: What it recognizes is unknown.

The specimen was PBMCs. This rearrangement joins TRBV30 to TRBJ2-5, with 7 bases lining up with TRBD1. The receptor was derived from a woman in her fifties or sixties in good health and CMV-seropositive. The CDR3 sequence is CAWDPGQRETQYF. The CDR3 bases are TGTGCCTGGGATCCGGGACAGAGGGAGACCCAGTACTTC.